This entry describes one TCR beta chain. Antigen specificity is unknown. The data stem from a study of T cell responses to AZD1222 COVID-19 vaccine. J was trimmed by 5 bases and V by 1 base; bases with no gene match: 6. From germline, CDR1 is GTSNPN and CDR2 SVGIG (reference sequence). The CDR3 has 14 amino acids. Points from the study as a whole: Close to half of all spike-specific TCRs reportedly target regions of the variants that are unmutated.

Repertoires were generated with immunoSEQ multiplex PCR, while TCRdb's copy carries only in-frame clones and drops some. This repertoire shows about 100,000 clones, about 94% found once; its top ten account for 2.2%. Sequencing used peripheral blood, obtained on day 0 of AZD1222 vaccination. V and J are TRBV30 and TRBJ2-5; 8 positions agree with TRBD1. The sequence came from an adult in good health. The CDR3 reads CAWSATGGFETQYF. CDR3 bases: TGTGCCTGGAGTGCCACAGGGGGTTTTGAGACCCAGTACTTC.